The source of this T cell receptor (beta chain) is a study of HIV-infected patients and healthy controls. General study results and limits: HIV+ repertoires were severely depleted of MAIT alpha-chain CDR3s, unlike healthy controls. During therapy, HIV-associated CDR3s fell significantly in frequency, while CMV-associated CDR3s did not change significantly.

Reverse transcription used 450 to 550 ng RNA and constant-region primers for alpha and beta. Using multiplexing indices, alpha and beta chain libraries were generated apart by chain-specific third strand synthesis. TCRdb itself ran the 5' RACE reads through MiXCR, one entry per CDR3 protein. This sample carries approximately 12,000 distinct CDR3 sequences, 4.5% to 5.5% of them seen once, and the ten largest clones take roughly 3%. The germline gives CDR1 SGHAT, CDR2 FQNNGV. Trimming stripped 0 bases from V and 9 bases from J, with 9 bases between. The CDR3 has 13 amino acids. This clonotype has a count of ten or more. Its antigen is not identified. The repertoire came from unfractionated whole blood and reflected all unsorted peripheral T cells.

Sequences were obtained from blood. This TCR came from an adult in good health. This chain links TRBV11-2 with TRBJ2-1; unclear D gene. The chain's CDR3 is CASSLDLRREQFF. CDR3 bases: TGTGCCAGCAGCTTAGATCTCCGACGTGAGCAGTTCTTC.